The source of this T cell receptor (beta chain) is a study of blood T cell repertoires in COVID-19. The wider study: COVID-19 samples, acute and convalescent, were from the United States, Italy and Spain.

TCRdb keeps only in-frame clones here, not all; method: immunoSEQ multiplex PCR. The sample lists tens of thousands of clones, more than 75% occurring once. The CDR3 totals 16 residues. With 2 bases removed from V and 7 bases from J, the gap between germline ends came to 15 bases. The germline gives CDR1 KGHSH, CDR2 LQKENI. Source material: peripheral blood. The gene calls are TRBV18 and TRBJ1-6; D gene unclear. This clonotype was obtained from a woman of 80 years or more with active or convalescent COVID-19. The CDR3: CASSPSVGGNNSPLHF. The CDR3 coding sequence is TGTGCCAGCTCACCATCGGTGGGAGGGAACAATTCACCCCTCCACTTT.